This T cell receptor (beta chain) was sequenced during a study of naive and memory T cell subsets. Findings of the study overall: No ground truth validated the naive and memory repertoire findings.

This clonotype was counted between two and nine times. What it binds is unknown. Two oligonucleotides, mixed equimolar, formed the beta constant-region primer covering TRBC1 and TRBC2. Four rounds of PCR amplified the ligated cDNA using nested alpha and beta constant-region primers plus SP2. Each CDR3 protein is one row after TCRdb ran MiXCR on the UMI-ligation and nested PCR reads. The sample includes about 18,000 distinct CDR3 sequences, roughly 10% of them seen just once. Cells stained for CD3, CD4, CD8, CD45RA and CD27 were sorted into four subsets. CDR1 SGHRS and CDR2 YFSETQ come from the germline V gene. The CDR3 spans 15 residues. V lost 1 base, J lost 2 bases, and 5 bases stayed unmatched.

This rearrangement joins TRBV5-1 to TRBJ2-7; TRBD1 matches at 8 bases. This sequence originates from a human donor in good health. The sample consisted of central memory CD8+ T cells from blood. CDR3 loop: CASSLPDREPYEQYF. The DNA for the CDR3 is TGCGCCAGCAGCTTGCCGGACAGGGAACCCTACGAGCAGTACTTC.